This TCR beta chain emerged from a study of cytomegalovirus exposure and HLA in healthy donors. Findings and limits, study-wide: Researchers reported in a later analysis that common viral pathogens appeared linked to several top clusters. 164 TCR beta chains were listed as cytomegalovirus-associated. As a later analysis showed, a missense DCLRE1C variant was linked to trimming of TCR beta V- and J-genes.

Amplification used 60 Vbeta primers and 13 Jbeta primers. Produced via immunoSEQ multiplex PCR; TCRdb's table is partial and in-frame only. The repertoire has 100,000 to 150,000 clones, roughly 80% of them found once; the top ten carry 1% to 1.5%. This clone appeared a single time. As yet, its antigen is unknown. This CDR3 has 19 residues. Germline CDR1 MNHNS, CDR2 SASEGT. The ends lost 4 bases at V and 2 bases at J; junction bases unmatched: 10. The sample was PBMCs. The J gene is TRBJ2-5, the V gene TRBV6-1, with TRBD2 matching over 16 bases. This TCR came from a girl aged 2 to 9 in good health and CMV-seronegative. The DNA for the CDR3 is TGTGCCAGCAGTGTTGCTGTGAGGGGACTAGCGGGGGGGCAAGAGACCCAGTACTTC. Protein: CASSVAVRGLAGGQETQYF.